Listed below are T cell receptor beta chains from one sample, sequenced in a study of cytomegalovirus exposure and HLA in healthy donors. The protocol was immunoSEQ multiplex PCR, while the TCRdb copy is restricted to in-frame clones and leaves out a portion. The data show around 62,000 clones, with less than 80% seen just once and about 8% held by the top ten. The sequenced sample was PBMCs. These receptors were collected from a man aged 55 to 70 in good health and CMV-seropositive. Both conserved end residues are part of each CDR3. A D gene is named only where the DNA matches it firmly. Clone size is stated in some rows and not others, as once, few, many or a class when expanded.

d_gene	v_gene	j_gene	abundance	CDR3nt	CDR3aa
NA	TRBV4-1	TRBJ2-7	NA	TGCGCCAGCAACCAGGAGACGGCCTACGAGCAGTACTTC	CASNQETAYEQYF
TRBD1	TRBV27	TRBJ2-2	NA	TGTGCCAGTACAGGGGTGACCGGGGAGCTGTTTTTT	CASTGVTGELFF
NA	TRBV5-1	TRBJ1-2	NA	TGCGCCAGCAGCGGCGACAGTTTGCCGGGGGACTATGGCTACACCTTC	CASSGDSLPGDYGYTF
NA	TRBV6-6	TRBJ2-5	NA	TGTGCCAGCAGTTTCGGGTTGACAGGCTTTCATGAGACCCAGTACTTC	CASSFGLTGFHETQYF
NA	TRBV7-9	TRBJ2-5	once	TGTGCCAGCAGCTCAAACGGGGGTTTTAGAGAGACCCAGTACTTC	CASSSNGGFRETQYF
TRBD2	TRBV7-9	TRBJ2-3	NA	TGTGCCAGCAGCTTAGCGGGAGGGAACACAGATACGCAGTATTTT	CASSLAGGNTDTQYF
TRBD2	TRBV5-1	TRBJ2-3	NA	TGCGCCAGCAGCTGGGGACTAGCGGACACAGATACGCAGTATTTT	CASSWGLADTDTQYF
TRBD1	TRBV27	TRBJ1-2	few	TGTGCCAGCAGTTCAGGGACAGGGATCGGCTACACCTTC	CASSSGTGIGYTF
TRBD1	TRBV19	TRBJ1-2	NA	TGTGCCAGTAGTCCCTGGGACAGGGGGACCTACACCTTC	CASSPWDRGTYTF
NA	TRBV6-1	TRBJ2-7	NA	TGTGCCAGCAGTGAAGGAGGACATTCCTACGAGCAGTACTTC	CASSEGGHSYEQYF
NA	TRBV29-1	TRBJ2-7	NA	TGCAGCGTTGAAAGGGACACATCCTACGAGCAGTACTTC	CSVERDTSYEQYF
NA	TRBV5-4	TRBJ2-4	NA	TGTGCCAGCAGCTTGGAAGAGTCCTTCGGAAACATTCAGTACTTC	CASSLEESFGNIQYF
NA	TRBV2	TRBJ1-5	few	TGTGCCAGCAGAAAAGGCAGGGGAAGCTATCAGCCCCAGCATTTT	CASRKGRGSYQPQHF
NA	TRBV4-1	TRBJ1-1	NA	TGCGCCAGCAGTCCTTACGCGGGCAGGGGGAACACTGAAGCTTTCTTT	CASSPYAGRGNTEAFF
TRBD1	TRBV18	TRBJ2-1	NA	TGTGCCAGCTCACCTCCCAGGGGGTCCATCAATGAGCAGTTCTTC	CASSPPRGSINEQFF
TRBD2	TRBV27	TRBJ2-4	NA	TGTGCCAGCAGTTATCTAGCGGGAGACCAAAACATTCAGTACTTC	CASSYLAGDQNIQYF
NA	TRBV27	TRBJ2-6	once	TGTGCCAGCAGTTTAGGCGCTAGAGCTGGGGCCAACGTCCTGACTTTC	CASSLGARAGANVLTF
NA	TRBV5-1	TRBJ1-3	NA	TGCGCCAGCAGCTTGGGAGGATCCTTCTCTGGAAACACCATATATTTT	CASSLGGSFSGNTIYF
NA	TRBV5-1	TRBJ2-3	few	TGCGCCAGCAGAGGGGCGGGATCCACAGATACGCAGTATTTT	CASRGAGSTDTQYF
NA	TRBV19	TRBJ2-1	NA	TGTGCCAGTAGTATAGAATTAGGCGGCTCCTACAATGAGCAGTTCTTC	CASSIELGGSYNEQFF
TRBD2	TRBV7-2	TRBJ2-2	NA	TGTGCCACACTAGCGGGTGCGAACACCGGGGAGCTGTTTTTT	CATLAGANTGELFF
NA	TRBV7-9	TRBJ1-2	NA	TGTGCCAGCAGCTTGAACAACCAAAACTATGGCTACACCTTC	CASSLNNQNYGYTF
TRBD1	TRBV2	TRBJ1-5	NA	TGTGCCAGCGGCCCGACAGGGGCCTATCAGCCCCAGCATTTT	CASGPTGAYQPQHF